This T cell receptor (beta chain) stems from a study of blood T cell repertoires in COVID-19. The CDR3 consists of 14 residues. Germline CDR1 and CDR2: SGHVS and FQNEAQ. Trimming removed 2 bases at V and 5 bases at J, with 10 bases between. TCRdb's copy holds only in-frame clones and misses some; the assay was immunoSEQ multiplex PCR. This sample has about 290,000 clones, with 70% to 90% found just once. Sequencing input: peripheral blood. This chain connects TRBV7-8 to TRBJ1-5; D is unclear. The TCR was taken from a woman in her forties or fifties with active or convalescent COVID-19. CDR3 nucleotide sequence: TGTGCCAGCAGCTTACGACGTGGAGATCAGCCCCAGCATTTT. This codes for CASSLRRGDQPQHF.